These T cell receptor beta chains were read from a single sample in a study of blood T cell repertoires in COVID-19. Repertoires were generated with immunoSEQ multiplex PCR, while TCRdb's copy carries only in-frame clones and drops some. The sample lists tens of thousands of clones, about nine tenths occurring once. The specimen sequenced was peripheral blood. Every receptor here comes from a human donor in a cohort sampled during active COVID-19. Both conserved end residues are part of each CDR3. The order of the fields is J gene, clone size, D gene, V gene, CDR3 DNA, CDR3 protein. A D gene is named only where the DNA matches it firmly. Only some rows state a clone size, as once, few, many or a class for expanded clones.

TRBJ2-2,.,.,TRBV12-1,TGTGCCAGCAGCTCGAGGAGGGCTAGCGAGGCCGGGGAGCTGTTTTTT,CASSSRRASEAGELFF
TRBJ2-7,.,TRBD1,TRBV6-6,TGTGCCAGCACCAGGGACAGCACCTACGAGCAGTACTTC,CASTRDSTYEQYF
TRBJ2-3,.,.,TRBV7-2,TGTGCCAGCAGCTTCATCGACTCGGATACGCAGTATTTT,CASSFIDSDTQYF
TRBJ2-6,.,TRBD1,TRBV11-2,TGTGCCAGCAGCTTTTCAGGGGGCCGCTCTGGGGCCAACGTCCTGACTTTC,CASSFSGGRSGANVLTF
TRBJ1-1,.,.,TRBV5-1,TGCGCCAGCAGCCCCTGGGGGAGGGATACTGAAGCTTTCTTT,CASSPWGRDTEAFF
TRBJ2-3,once,TRBD2,TRBV5-1,TGCGCCAGCAGTCAAGCGGGAGGTACAGATACGCAGTATTTT,CASSQAGGTDTQYF
TRBJ2-5,.,.,TRBV6-5,TGTGCCAGCAGCAAGAGGGGGGGCCAAGAGACCCAGTACTTC,CASSKRGGQETQYF
TRBJ2-5,.,.,TRBV6-5,TGTGCCAGCAGTCCCCGATTCGGGACCCAGTACTTC,CASSPRFGTQYF
TRBJ1-1,.,TRBD1,TRBV30,TGTGCCTGGGGAACCGGGACAGGGAGAGCTTTCTTT,CAWGTGTGRAFF
TRBJ2-7,.,.,TRBV28,TGTGCCAGCAGTTCCCCCGCACATTACGAGCAGTACTTC,CASSSPAHYEQYF
TRBJ2-3,.,TRBD2,TRBV3-1/TRBV3-2,TGTGCCAGCAGCCCGTCCGGCGGGAGGGCCATCTTTGCGCAGTATTTT,CASSPSGGRAIFAQYF
TRBJ1-2,.,.,TRBV28,TGTGCCAGCAGTTTAGAGAGTGGCTACACCTTC,CASSLESGYTF
TRBJ1-1,once,.,TRBV15,TGTGCCACCAGAACAGGCAGGAACACTGAAGCTTTCTTT,CATRTGRNTEAFF
TRBJ2-4,.,.,TRBV27,TGTGCCAGCAGTTCAACAACGACGCAGAGGGCCAAAAACATTCAGTACTTC,CASSSTTTQRAKNIQYF
TRBJ2-3,.,.,TRBV7-9,TGTGCCAGCAGCTTAGCACTGGATACGCAGTATTTT,CASSLALDTQYF
TRBJ1-1,.,.,TRBV7-6,TGTGCCAGCAGCTTATCGACTCCACCTGAGAGAGCTTTCTTT,CASSLSTPPERAFF
TRBJ1-2,.,.,TRBV6-5,TGTGCCAGCAGTTACGGGGCACCCCATTTCTATGGCTACACCTTC,CASSYGAPHFYGYTF
TRBJ1-2,.,.,TRBV15,TGTGCCACCAGCCCGGAGGGGACCGGTGGATATGGCTACACCTTC,CATSPEGTGGYGYTF
TRBJ2-1,.,TRBD2,TRBV4-2,TGTGCCAGCAGCCCGGGGGGTGAGGGGTACAATGAGCAGTTCTTC,CASSPGGEGYNEQFF
TRBJ2-1,once,TRBD1,TRBV9,TGTGCCAGCAGCGACCGGACAGGGGTCGGCAATGAGCAGTTCTTC,CASSDRTGVGNEQFF
TRBJ1-1,.,TRBD1,TRBV4-1,TGCGCCAGCAGCCAAGCAGGGGGTTGGACTGAAGCTTTCTTT,CASSQAGGWTEAFF
TRBJ1-5,.,.,TRBV6-5,TGTGCCAGCAAGAGGTTTAGTCAGCCCCAGCATTTT,CASKRFSQPQHF
TRBJ2-1,few,.,TRBV10-3,TGTGCCATCAGTGAGGAGTTGACAGGAGGCAATGAGCAGTTCTTC,CAISEELTGGNEQFF
TRBJ2-1,.,TRBD2,TRBV4-1,TGCGCCAGCAGCCCACCGGTAGCGGGGGCCTACAATGAGCAGTTCTTC,CASSPPVAGAYNEQFF
TRBJ2-2,once,TRBD2,TRBV27,TGTGCCAGCAGTACGGGGACTAGCGGAGACACCGGGGAGCTGTTTTTT,CASSTGTSGDTGELFF